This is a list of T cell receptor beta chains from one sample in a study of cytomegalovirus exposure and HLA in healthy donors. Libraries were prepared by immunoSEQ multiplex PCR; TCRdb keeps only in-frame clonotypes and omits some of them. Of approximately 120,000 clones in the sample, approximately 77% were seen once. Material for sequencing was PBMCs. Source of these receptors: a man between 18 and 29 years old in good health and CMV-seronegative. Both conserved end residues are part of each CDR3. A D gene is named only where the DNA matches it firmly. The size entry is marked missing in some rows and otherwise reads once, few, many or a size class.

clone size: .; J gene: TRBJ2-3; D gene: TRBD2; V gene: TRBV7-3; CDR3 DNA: TGTGCCAGCAGCTTAAGGACTAGCGGGGATACGCAGTATTTT; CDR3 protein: CASSLRTSGDTQYF
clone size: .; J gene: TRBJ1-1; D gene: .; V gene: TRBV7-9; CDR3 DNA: TGTTCCAGCAGCCCCACCTTGACACCTAACACTGAAGCTTTCTTT; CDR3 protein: CSSSPTLTPNTEAFF
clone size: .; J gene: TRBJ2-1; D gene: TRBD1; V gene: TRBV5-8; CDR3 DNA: TGTGCCAGCAGGCCCGCGAGACGGGACAGCTCCTACAATGAGCAGTTCTTC; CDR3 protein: CASRPARRDSSYNEQFF
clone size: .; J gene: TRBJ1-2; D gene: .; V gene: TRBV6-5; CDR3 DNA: TGTGCCAGCAGCCACCCGTCCGGGGGGTTATATGGCTACACCTTC; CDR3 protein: CASSHPSGGLYGYTF
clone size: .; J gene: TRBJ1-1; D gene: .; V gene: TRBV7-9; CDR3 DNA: TGTGCCAGCAGCCCTAGACTGAACACTGAAGCTTTCTTT; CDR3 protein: CASSPRLNTEAFF
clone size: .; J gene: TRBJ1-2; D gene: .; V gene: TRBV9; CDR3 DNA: TGTGCCAGCAGCCTGAGCTCCGGAGGGGTCTATGGCTACACCTTC; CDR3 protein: CASSLSSGGVYGYTF
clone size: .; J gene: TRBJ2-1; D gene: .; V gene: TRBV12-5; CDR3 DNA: TGTGCTAGTGGTCCTGGGGACAAGCAGTTCTTC; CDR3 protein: CASGPGDKQFF
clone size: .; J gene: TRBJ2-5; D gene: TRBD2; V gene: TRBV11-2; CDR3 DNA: TGTGCCAGCAGCTTAGGGTCTCTAGCGGCCCAAGAGACCCAGTACTTC; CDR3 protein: CASSLGSLAAQETQYF
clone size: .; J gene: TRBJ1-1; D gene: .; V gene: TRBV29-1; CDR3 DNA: TGCAGCGTTGAAACAGTGGGCCCCGGTACTGAAGCTTTCTTT; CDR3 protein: CSVETVGPGTEAFF
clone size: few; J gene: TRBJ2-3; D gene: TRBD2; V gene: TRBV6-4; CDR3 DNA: TGTGCCAGCAGTGGCGGGGGGGCCACAGATACGCAGTATTTT; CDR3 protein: CASSGGGATDTQYF
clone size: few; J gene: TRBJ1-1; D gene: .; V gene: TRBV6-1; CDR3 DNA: TGTGCCAGCAGTGAAGGGGGAGGGAAGACTGAAGCTTTCTTT; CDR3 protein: CASSEGGGKTEAFF
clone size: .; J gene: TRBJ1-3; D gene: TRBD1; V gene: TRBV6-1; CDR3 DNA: TGTGCCAGCAGTGAAAACAGGGGGGGGCCTGGAAACACCATATATTTT; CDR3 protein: CASSENRGGPGNTIYF
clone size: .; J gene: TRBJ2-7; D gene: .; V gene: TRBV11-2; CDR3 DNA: TGTGCCAGCAGCTTAGGTCCTGGTAGCATAATCATCGACGAGCAGTACTTC; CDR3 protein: CASSLGPGSIIIDEQYF
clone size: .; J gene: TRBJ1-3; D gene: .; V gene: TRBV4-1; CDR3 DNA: TGCGCCAGCAGCCAACAGGGAACTGGAAACACCATATATTTT; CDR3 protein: CASSQQGTGNTIYF
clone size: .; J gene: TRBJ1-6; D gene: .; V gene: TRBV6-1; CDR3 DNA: TGTGCCAGCAGTGATGTGTCGGGAGGCCCGGGTTCACCCCTCCACTTT; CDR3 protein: CASSDVSGGPGSPLHF
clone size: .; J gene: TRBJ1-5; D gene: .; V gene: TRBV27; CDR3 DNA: TGTGCCAGCAGTTTAGGTGACAGAAGCAATCAGCCCCAGCATTTT; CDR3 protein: CASSLGDRSNQPQHF
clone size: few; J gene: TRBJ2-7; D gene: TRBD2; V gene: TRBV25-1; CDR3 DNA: TGTGCCAGCAGTGACTCCAGGACTAGCGGGGGATCCTACGAGCAGTACTTC; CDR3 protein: CASSDSRTSGGSYEQYF
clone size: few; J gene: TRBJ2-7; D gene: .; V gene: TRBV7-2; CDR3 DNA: TGTGCCAGCAGCTTTGGCGGGGCGAGCTCCTACGAGCAGTACTTC; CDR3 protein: CASSFGGASSYEQYF
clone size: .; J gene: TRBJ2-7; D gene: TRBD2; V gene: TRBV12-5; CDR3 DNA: TGTGCTAGTGGTCTCCAGCCGACTAGCGGGGGCCGTTACGAGCAGTACTTC; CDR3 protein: CASGLQPTSGGRYEQYF
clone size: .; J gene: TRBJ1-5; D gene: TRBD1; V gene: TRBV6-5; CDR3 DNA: TGTGCCAGCAGTTACTCTCAGGGGGCCAATCAGCCCCAGCATTTT; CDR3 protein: CASSYSQGANQPQHF
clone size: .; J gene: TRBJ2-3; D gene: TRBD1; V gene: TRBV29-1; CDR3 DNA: TGCAGCGTCCGTTCCGGGACAGCACCTAGCACAGATACGCAGTATTTT; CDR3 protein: CSVRSGTAPSTDTQYF
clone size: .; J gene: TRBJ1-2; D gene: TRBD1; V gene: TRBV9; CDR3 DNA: TGTGCCAGCAGCGCGATTCAGGGGGTAGGCTACACCTTC; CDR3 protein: CASSAIQGVGYTF
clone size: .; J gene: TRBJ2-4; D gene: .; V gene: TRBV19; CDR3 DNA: TGTGCCAGTAGTATCGGGGACATTCAGTACTTC; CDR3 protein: CASSIGDIQYF
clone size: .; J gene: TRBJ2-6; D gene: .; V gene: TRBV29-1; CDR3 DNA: TGCAGCGTGCGACAGTCCAATACTGGGGCCAACGTCCTGACTTTC; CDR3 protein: CSVRQSNTGANVLTF
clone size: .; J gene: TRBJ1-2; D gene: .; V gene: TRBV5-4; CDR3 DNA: TGTGCCAGCACCGACCCCAAGGCGGCAAACTATGGCTACACCTTC; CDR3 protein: CASTDPKAANYGYTF
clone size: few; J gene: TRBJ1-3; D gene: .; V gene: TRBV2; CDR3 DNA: TGTGCCAGCGCGAAGTGGGGAGGGAGCCTGTATGGAAACACCATATATTTT; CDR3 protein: CASAKWGGSLYGNTIYF
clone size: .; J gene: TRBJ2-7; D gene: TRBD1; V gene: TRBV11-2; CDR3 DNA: TGTGCCAGCAGCGGTTCGACAGGGCCGTACGAGCAGTACTTC; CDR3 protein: CASSGSTGPYEQYF
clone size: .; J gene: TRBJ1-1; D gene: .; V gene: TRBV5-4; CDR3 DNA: TGTGCCAGCAGCCTACCTCCGAACACTGAAGCTTTCTTT; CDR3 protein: CASSLPPNTEAFF
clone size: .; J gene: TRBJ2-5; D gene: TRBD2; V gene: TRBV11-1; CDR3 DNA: TGTGCCAGCAGCCCGGGGGGGGGAGAGACCCAGTACTTC; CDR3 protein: CASSPGGGETQYF
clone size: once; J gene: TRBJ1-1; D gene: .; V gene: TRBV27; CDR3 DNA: TGTGCCAGCAGCCGACTCATTAGAAGGGGGACTGAAGCTTTCTTT; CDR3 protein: CASSRLIRRGTEAFF
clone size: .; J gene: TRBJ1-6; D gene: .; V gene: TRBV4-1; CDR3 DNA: TGCGCCAGCAGCCAAGAGGGGGGGAGACTCTATAATTCACCCCTCCACTTT; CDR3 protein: CASSQEGGRLYNSPLHF
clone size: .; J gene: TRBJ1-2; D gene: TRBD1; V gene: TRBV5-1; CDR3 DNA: TGCGCCAGCAGCTTGGAGGGACAGGCCAACTATGGCTACACCTTC; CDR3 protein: CASSLEGQANYGYTF
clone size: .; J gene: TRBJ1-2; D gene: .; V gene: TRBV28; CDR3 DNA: TGTGCCAGCAGCGGAACACGACTCCTTGAGGATGGCTACACCTTC; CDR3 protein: CASSGTRLLEDGYTF
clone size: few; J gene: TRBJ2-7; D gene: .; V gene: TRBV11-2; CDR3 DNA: TGTGCCAGCAGCCTCGGGACAAGCTACGAGCAGTACTTC; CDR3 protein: CASSLGTSYEQYF
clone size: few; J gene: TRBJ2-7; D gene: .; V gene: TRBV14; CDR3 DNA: TGTGCCAGCAGCCAAATAGTCCCGGGACTGAACTACGAGCAGTACTTC; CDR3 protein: CASSQIVPGLNYEQYF
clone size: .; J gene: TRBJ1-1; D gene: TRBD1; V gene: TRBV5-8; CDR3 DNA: TGTGCCAGCACGGACAACAGGGGTGGGAACACTGAAGCTTTCTTT; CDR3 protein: CASTDNRGGNTEAFF
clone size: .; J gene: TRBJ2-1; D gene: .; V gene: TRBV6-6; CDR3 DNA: TGTGCCAGCAGTTACGGGGTGCGGGGGCCGAGGAATGAGCAGTTCTTC; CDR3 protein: CASSYGVRGPRNEQFF
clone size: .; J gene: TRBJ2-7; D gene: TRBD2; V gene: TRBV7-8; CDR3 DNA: TGTGCCAGCAGCTTAGCTGGGGGAGGGGCCCTATACGAGCAGTACTTC; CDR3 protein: CASSLAGGGALYEQYF
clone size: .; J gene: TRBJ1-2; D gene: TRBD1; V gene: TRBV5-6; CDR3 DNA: TGTGCCAGCAGACCTGGCCAGGACAGGGTGCGGGGCTACACCTTC; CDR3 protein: CASRPGQDRVRGYTF
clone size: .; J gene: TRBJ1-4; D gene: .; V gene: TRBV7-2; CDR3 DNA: TGTGCCAGCAGCCCTACAGGCGCCCCTAATGAAAAACTGTTTTTT; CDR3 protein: CASSPTGAPNEKLFF
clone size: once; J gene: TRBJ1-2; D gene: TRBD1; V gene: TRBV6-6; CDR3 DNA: TGTGCCAGCAGCAGGGGACAGGGGAACTATGGCTACACCTTC; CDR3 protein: CASSRGQGNYGYTF
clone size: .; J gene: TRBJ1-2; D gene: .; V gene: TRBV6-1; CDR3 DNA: TGTGCCAGCAGTGAGGGGCAGGGATTCGGCTATGGCTACACCTTC; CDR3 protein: CASSEGQGFGYGYTF
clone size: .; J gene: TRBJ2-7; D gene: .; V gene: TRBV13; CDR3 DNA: TGTGCCAGCAGCTCGCTGGACAGTTCATCCTACGAGCAGTACTTC; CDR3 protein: CASSSLDSSSYEQYF
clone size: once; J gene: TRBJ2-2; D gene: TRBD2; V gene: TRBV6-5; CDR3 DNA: TGTGCCAGCCACACGCCGGGGGGAGGCGGGGAGCTGTTTTTT; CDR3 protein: CASHTPGGGGELFF
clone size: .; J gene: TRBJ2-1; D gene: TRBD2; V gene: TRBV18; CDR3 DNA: TGTGCCAGCTCACCAGCGGGGGGGCGTAATGAGCAGTTCTTC; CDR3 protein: CASSPAGGRNEQFF
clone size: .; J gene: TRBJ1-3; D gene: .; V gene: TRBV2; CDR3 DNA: TGTGCCATCGAGGCCGGCACTGGAAACACCATATATTTT; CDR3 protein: CAIEAGTGNTIYF
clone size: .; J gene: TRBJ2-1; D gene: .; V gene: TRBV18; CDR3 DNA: TGTGCCAGCTCACCACTACCGGGGTCGGGGAATGAGCAGTTCTTC; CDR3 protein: CASSPLPGSGNEQFF
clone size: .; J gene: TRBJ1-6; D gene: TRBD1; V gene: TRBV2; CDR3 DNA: TGTGCCAGCAGGGAGGGACAGTATAGGAATTCACCCCTCCACTTT; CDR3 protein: CASREGQYRNSPLHF